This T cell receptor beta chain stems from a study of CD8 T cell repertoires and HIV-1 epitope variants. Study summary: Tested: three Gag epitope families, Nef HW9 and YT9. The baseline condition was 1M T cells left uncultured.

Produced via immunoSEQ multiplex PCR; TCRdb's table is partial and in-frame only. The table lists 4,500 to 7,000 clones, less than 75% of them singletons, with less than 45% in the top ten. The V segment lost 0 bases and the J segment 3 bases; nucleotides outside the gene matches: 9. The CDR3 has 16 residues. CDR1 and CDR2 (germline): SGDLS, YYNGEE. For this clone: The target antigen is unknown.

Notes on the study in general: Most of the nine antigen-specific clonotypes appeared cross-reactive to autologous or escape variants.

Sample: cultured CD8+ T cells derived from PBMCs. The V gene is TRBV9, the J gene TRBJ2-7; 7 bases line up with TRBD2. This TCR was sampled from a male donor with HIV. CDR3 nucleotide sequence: TGTGCCAGCAGCGTAGGTACGGGAGGTCTCTTCTACGAGCAGTACTTC. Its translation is CASSVGTGGLFYEQYF. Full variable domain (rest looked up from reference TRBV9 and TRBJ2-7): DSGVTQTPKHLITATGQRVTLRCSPRSGDLSVYWYQQSLDQGLQFLIQYYNGEERAKGNILERFSAQQFPDLHSELNLSSLELGDSALYFCASSVGTGGLFYEQYFGPGTRLTVT.